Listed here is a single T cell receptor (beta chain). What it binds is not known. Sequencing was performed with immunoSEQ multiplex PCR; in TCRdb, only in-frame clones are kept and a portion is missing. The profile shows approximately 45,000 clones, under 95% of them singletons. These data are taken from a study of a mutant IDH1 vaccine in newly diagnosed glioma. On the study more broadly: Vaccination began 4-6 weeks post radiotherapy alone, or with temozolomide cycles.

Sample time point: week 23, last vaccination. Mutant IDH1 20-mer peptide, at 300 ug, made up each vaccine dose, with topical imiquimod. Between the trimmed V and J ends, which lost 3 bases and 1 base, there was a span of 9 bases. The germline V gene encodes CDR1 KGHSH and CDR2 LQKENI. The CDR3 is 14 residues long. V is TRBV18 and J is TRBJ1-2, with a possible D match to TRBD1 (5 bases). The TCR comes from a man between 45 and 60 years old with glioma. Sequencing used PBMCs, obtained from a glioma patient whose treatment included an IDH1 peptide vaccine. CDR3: CASSPSGNNYGYTF. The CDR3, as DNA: TGTGCCAGCTCACCCTCAGGGAATAACTATGGCTACACCTTC.